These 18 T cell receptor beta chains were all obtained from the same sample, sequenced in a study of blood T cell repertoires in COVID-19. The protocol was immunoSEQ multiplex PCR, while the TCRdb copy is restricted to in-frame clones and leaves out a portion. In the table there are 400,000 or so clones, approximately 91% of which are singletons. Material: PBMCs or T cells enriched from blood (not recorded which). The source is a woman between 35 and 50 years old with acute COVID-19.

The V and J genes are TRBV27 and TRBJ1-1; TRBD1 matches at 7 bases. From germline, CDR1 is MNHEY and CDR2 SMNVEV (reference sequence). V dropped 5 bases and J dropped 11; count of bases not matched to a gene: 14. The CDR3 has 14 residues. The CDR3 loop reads CASSELQGNRDAFF. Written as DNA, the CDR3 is TGTGCCAGCAGTGAATTACAGGGGAATAGGGACGCTTTCTTT.

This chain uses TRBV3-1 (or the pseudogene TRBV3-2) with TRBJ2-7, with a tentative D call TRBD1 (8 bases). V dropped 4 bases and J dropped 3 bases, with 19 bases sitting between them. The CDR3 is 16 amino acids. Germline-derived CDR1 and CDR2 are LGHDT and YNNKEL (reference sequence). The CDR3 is CASSLRGVTGGYEQYF. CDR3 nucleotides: TGTGCCAGCAGCCTCCGGGGGGTTACAGGGGGCTACGAGCAGTACTTC.

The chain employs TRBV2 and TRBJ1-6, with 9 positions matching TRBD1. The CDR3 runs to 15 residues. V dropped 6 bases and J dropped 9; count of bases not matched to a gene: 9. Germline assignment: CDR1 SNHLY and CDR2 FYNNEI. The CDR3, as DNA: TGTGCCAGCAGCGCTGACACAGGGGGCGGTTCACCCCTCCACTTT. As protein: CASSADTGGGSPLHF.

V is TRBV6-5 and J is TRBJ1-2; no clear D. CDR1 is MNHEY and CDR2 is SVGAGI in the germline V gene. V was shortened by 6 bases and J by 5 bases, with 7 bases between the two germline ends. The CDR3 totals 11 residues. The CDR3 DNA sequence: TGTGCCAGCAGAGACACGTATGGCTACACCTTC. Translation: CASRDTYGYTF.

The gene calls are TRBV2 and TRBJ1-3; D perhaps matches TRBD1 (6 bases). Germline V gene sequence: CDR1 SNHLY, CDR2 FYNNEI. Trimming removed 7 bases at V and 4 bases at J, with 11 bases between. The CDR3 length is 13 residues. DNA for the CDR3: TGTGCCAGCACCAGGGGCCTCGGAAACACCATATATTTT. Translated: CASTRGLGNTIYF. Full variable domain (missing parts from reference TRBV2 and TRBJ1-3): EPEVTQTPSHQVTQMGQEVILRCVPISNHLYFYWYRQILGQKVEFLVSFYNNEISEKSEIFDDQFSVERPDGSNFTLKIRSTKLEDSAMYFCASTRGLGNTIYFGEGSWLTVV.

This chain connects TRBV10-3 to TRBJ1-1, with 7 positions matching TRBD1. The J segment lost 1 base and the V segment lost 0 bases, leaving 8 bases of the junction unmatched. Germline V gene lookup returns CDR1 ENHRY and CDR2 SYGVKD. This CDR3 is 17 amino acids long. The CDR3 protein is CAISESILGQKNTEAFF. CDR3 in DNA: TGTGCCATCAGTGAGTCAATCTTGGGACAGAAGAACACTGAAGCTTTCTTT.

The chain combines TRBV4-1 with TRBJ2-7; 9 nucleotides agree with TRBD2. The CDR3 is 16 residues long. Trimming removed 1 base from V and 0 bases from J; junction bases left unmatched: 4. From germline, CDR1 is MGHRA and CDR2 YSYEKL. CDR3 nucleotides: TGCGCCAGCAGCCAAGCCAGCGGGGGGTCCTCCTACGAGCAGTACTTC. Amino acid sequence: CASSQASGGSSYEQYF.

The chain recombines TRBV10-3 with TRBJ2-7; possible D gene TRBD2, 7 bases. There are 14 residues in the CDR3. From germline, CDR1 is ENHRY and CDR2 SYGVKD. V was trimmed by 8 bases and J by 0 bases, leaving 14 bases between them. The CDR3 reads CAIAGAPSSYEQYF. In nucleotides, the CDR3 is TGTGCCATCGCGGGGGCCCCGAGCTCCTACGAGCAGTACTTC.

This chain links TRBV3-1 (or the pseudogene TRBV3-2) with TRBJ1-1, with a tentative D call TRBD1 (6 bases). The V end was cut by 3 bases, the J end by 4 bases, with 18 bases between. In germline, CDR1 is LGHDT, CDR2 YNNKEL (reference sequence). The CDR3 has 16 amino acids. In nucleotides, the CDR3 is TGTGCCAGCAGCCAGAACCCACAGGGTCGCGGCACTGAAGCTTTCTTT. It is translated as CASSQNPQGRGTEAFF.

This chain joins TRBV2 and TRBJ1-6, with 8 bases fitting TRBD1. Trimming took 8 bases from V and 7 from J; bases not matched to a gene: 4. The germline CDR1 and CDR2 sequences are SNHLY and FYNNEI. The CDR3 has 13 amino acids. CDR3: CASHRGANSPLHF. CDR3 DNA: TGTGCCAGCCACAGGGGGGCGAATTCACCCCTCCACTTT.

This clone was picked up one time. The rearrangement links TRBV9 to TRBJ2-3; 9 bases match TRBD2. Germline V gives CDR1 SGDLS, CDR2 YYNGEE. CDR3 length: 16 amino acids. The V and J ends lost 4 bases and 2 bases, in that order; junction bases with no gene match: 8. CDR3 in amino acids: CASSSRLADSTDTQYF. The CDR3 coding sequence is TGTGCCAGCAGCTCGAGACTAGCGGACTCCACAGATACGCAGTATTTT. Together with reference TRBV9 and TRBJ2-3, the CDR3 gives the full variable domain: DSGVTQTPKHLITATGQRVTLRCSPRSGDLSVYWYQQSLDQGLQFLIQYYNGEERAKGNILERFSAQQFPDLHSELNLSSLELGDSALYFCASSSRLADSTDTQYFGPGTRLTVL.

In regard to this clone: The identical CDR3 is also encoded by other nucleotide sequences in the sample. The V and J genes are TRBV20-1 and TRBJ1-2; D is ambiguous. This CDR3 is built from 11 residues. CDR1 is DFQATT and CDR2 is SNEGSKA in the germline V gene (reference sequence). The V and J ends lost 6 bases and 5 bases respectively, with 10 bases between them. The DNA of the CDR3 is TGCAGTGCGAACCGGGATTATGGCTACACCTTC. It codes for CSANRDYGYTF.

The CDR3 protein is CASSEPDAGGPFSNYGYTF. The CDR3 DNA reads TGTGCCAGCAGCGAGCCAGACGCAGGGGGGCCGTTCTCTAACTATGGCTACACCTTC. The chain employs TRBV2 and TRBJ1-2; TRBD1 agrees at 7 bases. Trimming cost V 6 bases and J 0 bases; bases outside gene matches: 19. The CDR3 has 19 residues. CDR1 is SNHLY, CDR2 FYNNEI, per germline.

The CDR3: CASSPSTRDTQYF. The CDR3 DNA reads as TGTGCCAGCTCACCCTCGACTCGTGATACGCAGTATTTT. V usage is TRBV18 and J usage is TRBJ2-3; no clear D gene. Between the trimmed V and J ends, which lost 3 bases and 6 bases, there was a span of 10 bases. The germline CDR1 and CDR2 sequences are KGHSH and LQKENI. There are 13 residues in the CDR3.

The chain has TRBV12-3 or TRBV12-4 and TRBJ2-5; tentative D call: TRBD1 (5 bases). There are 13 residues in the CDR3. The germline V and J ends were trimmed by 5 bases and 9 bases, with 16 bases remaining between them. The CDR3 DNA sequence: TGTGCCAGCAGTCCCTCCTTTTTGGGGCCCCAGTACTTC. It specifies CASSPSFLGPQYF.

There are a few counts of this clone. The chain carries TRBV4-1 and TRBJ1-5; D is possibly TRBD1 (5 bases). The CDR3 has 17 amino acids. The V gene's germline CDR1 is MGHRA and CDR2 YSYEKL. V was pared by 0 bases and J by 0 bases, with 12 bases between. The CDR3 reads CASSQEGRGNSNQPQHF. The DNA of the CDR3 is TGCGCCAGCAGCCAAGAAGGCCGGGGGAATAGCAATCAGCCCCAGCATTTT.

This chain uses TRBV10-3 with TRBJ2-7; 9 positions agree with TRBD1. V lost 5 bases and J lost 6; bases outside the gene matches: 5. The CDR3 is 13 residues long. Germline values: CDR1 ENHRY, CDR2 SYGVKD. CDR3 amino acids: CAISSGQGGEQYF. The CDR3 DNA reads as TGTGCCATCAGTTCGGGACAGGGCGGCGAGCAGTACTTC.

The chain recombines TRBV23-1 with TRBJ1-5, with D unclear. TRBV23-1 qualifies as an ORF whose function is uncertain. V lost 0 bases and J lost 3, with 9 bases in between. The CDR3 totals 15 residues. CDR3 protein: CASSQSADDNQPQHF. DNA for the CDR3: TGCGCCAGCAGTCAATCGGCAGATGACAATCAGCCCCAGCATTTT.